A selection of T cell receptor beta chains follows, all from one sample in a study of immune evolution from preneoplasia to lung adenocarcinoma. Here immunoSEQ multiplex PCR was the method, and the copy in TCRdb shows in-frame clones only, minus some. The repertoire has some 1,200 clones, over 70% of them found once; the top ten carry 25% to 30%. Source material: FFPE adjacent normal lung tissue. Receptors originate from a person aged 55 to 75 with lung adenocarcinoma. The CDR3 runs from the conserved cysteine through the conserved F or W. The order of the fields is D gene, J gene, V gene, clone size, CDR3 DNA, CDR3 protein. D genes are given only for firm matches. Rows give clone size only sometimes, using once, few, many, or a class for an expanded clone.

D gene: -
J gene: TRBJ1-1
V gene: TRBV27
clone size: -
CDR3 DNA: TGTGCCAGCAGGCGGGGAGGGAACACTGAAGCTTTCTTT
CDR3 protein: CASRRGGNTEAFF

D gene: -
J gene: TRBJ2-2
V gene: TRBV4-1
clone size: -
CDR3 DNA: TGCGCCAGCAGCCAAGATGCCCCGGCTTGGGAGCTGTTTTTT
CDR3 protein: CASSQDAPAWELFF

D gene: TRBD1
J gene: TRBJ1-1
V gene: TRBV18
clone size: -
CDR3 DNA: TGTGCCAGCTCACTGAACAGGGGCAACACTGAAGCTTTCTTT
CDR3 protein: CASSLNRGNTEAFF

D gene: TRBD1
J gene: TRBJ1-4
V gene: TRBV6-4
clone size: -
CDR3 DNA: TGTGCCAGCAGTGGGACAGGGGATAATGAAAAACTGTTTTTT
CDR3 protein: CASSGTGDNEKLFF

D gene: -
J gene: TRBJ1-5
V gene: TRBV28
clone size: -
CDR3 DNA: TGTGCCAGCAGGAGGAGCAATCAGCCCCAGCATTTT
CDR3 protein: CASRRSNQPQHF

D gene: TRBD1
J gene: TRBJ2-7
V gene: TRBV5-6
clone size: once
CDR3 DNA: TGTGCCAGCAGCTCAACAGGGGCTGAACTACCCTCCTACGAGCAGTACTTC
CDR3 protein: CASSSTGAELPSYEQYF

D gene: -
J gene: TRBJ2-1
V gene: TRBV5-4
clone size: -
CDR3 DNA: TGTGCCAGCAGCGTGACAGGAACCCGTTACAATGAGCAGTTCTTC
CDR3 protein: CASSVTGTRYNEQFF

D gene: TRBD1
J gene: TRBJ1-6
V gene: TRBV7-9
clone size: large
CDR3 DNA: TGTGCCATTCAATCCGGGACAGGGAACTCACCCCTCCACTTT
CDR3 protein: CAIQSGTGNSPLHF

D gene: -
J gene: TRBJ2-1
V gene: TRBV10-3
clone size: -
CDR3 DNA: TGTGCCATCACTGAGGGCGCCTACAATGAGCAGTTCTTC
CDR3 protein: CAITEGAYNEQFF

D gene: -
J gene: TRBJ1-1
V gene: TRBV30
clone size: -
CDR3 DNA: TGTGCCTGGAGGGTATTGAACACTGAAGCTTTCTTT
CDR3 protein: CAWRVLNTEAFF

D gene: -
J gene: TRBJ2-3
V gene: TRBV5-1
clone size: -
CDR3 DNA: TGCGCCAGCAGCTTGGAGGGGGATACGCAGTATTTT
CDR3 protein: CASSLEGDTQYF

D gene: TRBD1
J gene: TRBJ2-5
V gene: TRBV30
clone size: -
CDR3 DNA: TGTGCCTGGAGTTTCCCGACAGGGGGCGGGGAGACCCAGTACTTC
CDR3 protein: CAWSFPTGGGETQYF

D gene: -
J gene: TRBJ1-1
V gene: TRBV28
clone size: -
CDR3 DNA: TGTGCCAGCAGCGGTAGCCCAGGGACCTGGAACACTGAAGCTTTCTTT
CDR3 protein: CASSGSPGTWNTEAFF

D gene: -
J gene: TRBJ2-1
V gene: TRBV11-2
clone size: -
CDR3 DNA: TGTGCCAACAGCTTAGAGGGGGGGTCGTTCAATGAGCAGTTCTTC
CDR3 protein: CANSLEGGSFNEQFF

D gene: -
J gene: TRBJ1-1
V gene: TRBV27
clone size: -
CDR3 DNA: TGTGCCAGCAGTTTGCAGGGTCAGAACACTGAAGCTTTCTTT
CDR3 protein: CASSLQGQNTEAFF

D gene: -
J gene: TRBJ2-7
V gene: TRBV23-1
clone size: -
CDR3 DNA: TGCGCCAGCAGTCAAAGCAGGGAATCAGGCGAGCAGTACTTC
CDR3 protein: CASSQSRESGEQYF

D gene: TRBD2
J gene: TRBJ2-7
V gene: TRBV13
clone size: -
CDR3 DNA: TGTGCCAGCAGCTTAGGACGGGGGGGCCTCAAAGAGCAGTACTTC
CDR3 protein: CASSLGRGGLKEQYF

D gene: -
J gene: TRBJ1-1
V gene: TRBV28
clone size: -
CDR3 DNA: TGTGCCAGCAGTCTCGGGAAAAACACTGAAGCTTTCTTT
CDR3 protein: CASSLGKNTEAFF

D gene: -
J gene: TRBJ1-5
V gene: TRBV6-1
clone size: -
CDR3 DNA: TGTGCCAGCAGTGAACAGGGCCATCAGCCCCAGCATTTT
CDR3 protein: CASSEQGHQPQHF

D gene: -
J gene: TRBJ2-5
V gene: TRBV7-6
clone size: -
CDR3 DNA: TGTGCCAGCAGCTTAAGCTTTCGGGGGCAGGAGACCCAGTACTTC
CDR3 protein: CASSLSFRGQETQYF

D gene: -
J gene: TRBJ2-6
V gene: TRBV6-9
clone size: -
CDR3 DNA: TGTGCCAGCAGTACATGCCGCTTACGACAAAGTCGGGCCAACGTCCTGACTTTC
CDR3 protein: CASSTCRLRQSRANVLTF

D gene: -
J gene: TRBJ2-1
V gene: TRBV7-3
clone size: once
CDR3 DNA: TGTGCCAGCAGCTTAACGGACCGCTCCTACAATGAGCAGTTCTTC
CDR3 protein: CASSLTDRSYNEQFF

D gene: -
J gene: TRBJ1-1
V gene: TRBV28
clone size: -
CDR3 DNA: TGTGCCAGCAGTTTTACAGGCCTGAACACTGAAGCTTTCTTT
CDR3 protein: CASSFTGLNTEAFF

D gene: TRBD1
J gene: TRBJ1-1
V gene: TRBV30
clone size: -
CDR3 DNA: TGTGCCTGGAGCCGGGACAGGAACACTGAAGCTTTCTTT
CDR3 protein: CAWSRDRNTEAFF

D gene: TRBD1
J gene: TRBJ2-5
V gene: TRBV9
clone size: -
CDR3 DNA: TGTGCCAGCAGCTCCGGGACAGAAGAGACCCAGTACTTC
CDR3 protein: CASSSGTEETQYF

D gene: TRBD1
J gene: TRBJ1-2
V gene: TRBV13
clone size: -
CDR3 DNA: TGTGCCAGCAGCTTAGACAGGGGGTACTATGGCTACACCTTC
CDR3 protein: CASSLDRGYYGYTF

D gene: TRBD2
J gene: TRBJ2-3
V gene: TRBV30
clone size: -
CDR3 DNA: TGTGCCTGTACCTATCTGACCGGGACTAGCCTTAGCACAGATACGCAGTATTTT
CDR3 protein: CACTYLTGTSLSTDTQYF

D gene: -
J gene: TRBJ1-1
V gene: TRBV11-2
clone size: -
CDR3 DNA: TGTGCCAGCAGCAGGACAGAGATGAACACTGAAGCTTTCTTT
CDR3 protein: CASSRTEMNTEAFF

D gene: -
J gene: TRBJ1-2
V gene: TRBV29-1
clone size: -
CDR3 DNA: TGCAGCACGCCAAGGGGGGGGTACTATGGCTACACCTTC
CDR3 protein: CSTPRGGYYGYTF

D gene: -
J gene: TRBJ2-1
V gene: TRBV2
clone size: -
CDR3 DNA: TGTGCCAGCAGTTTCCACAATGAGCAGTTCTTC
CDR3 protein: CASSFHNEQFF

D gene: -
J gene: TRBJ2-7
V gene: TRBV30
clone size: -
CDR3 DNA: TGTGCCTGGAATAGCCTCTACGAGCAGTACTTC
CDR3 protein: CAWNSLYEQYF

D gene: TRBD1
J gene: TRBJ2-6
V gene: TRBV30
clone size: -
CDR3 DNA: TGTGCCTGGAGTGTACAGGGGGTGTCTGGGGCCAACGTCCTGACTTTC
CDR3 protein: CAWSVQGVSGANVLTF

D gene: -
J gene: TRBJ1-6
V gene: TRBV6-4
clone size: -
CDR3 DNA: TGTGCCAGCAGGGACGGGGATAATTCACCCCTCCACTTT
CDR3 protein: CASRDGDNSPLHF